These 20 T cell receptor beta chains came from one sample sequenced in a study of CD8+ T cells in alopecia areata. The authors extracted RNA and reverse transcribed it into cDNA as the sequencing template. Sequenced by immunoSEQ multiplex PCR; TCRdb stores in-frame clones only, minus some. The table records about 150,000 clones, about 60% of them present only once. The material was CD4+ T cells sorted from blood, obtained at week 0. These receptors originate from a human donor with alopecia areata.

This clone was observed once. The chain recombines TRBV25-1 with TRBJ2-7; the D call may be TRBD1 or TRBD2 (5 bases each). This CDR3 has 13 residues. Germline values: CDR1 MGHDK, CDR2 SYGVNS. The ends were cut back, 3 bases at V and 5 bases at J, with 11 bases in the middle. CDR3 DNA: TGTGCCAGCAGTGATTACCGAGGGGACGAGCAGTACTTC. This codes for CASSDYRGDEQYF.

CDR3 sequence reads: CATRSGATNEKLFF. The CDR3 DNA follows: TGTGCCACCCGGTCGGGTGCAACTAATGAAAAACTGTTTTTT. This sequence joins TRBV10-3 and TRBJ1-4, with no clear D. V lost 10 bases and J 0 bases, leaving 12 bases between the germline ends. The CDR3 is 14 amino acids. Germline CDR1 ENHRY, CDR2 SYGVKD.

This clone was counted a few times. The rearrangement joins TRBV6-1 to TRBJ1-1; no reliable D call. The V end lost 3 bases, the J end lost 0 bases, and 8 bases lay between the germline ends. The V gene's germline CDR1 is MNHNS and CDR2 SASEGT. CDR3 size: 14 residues. The CDR3 DNA follows: TGTGCCAGCAGTGATGGCCTTATGAACACTGAAGCTTTCTTT. Translated: CASSDGLMNTEAFF.

The V and J genes are TRBV29-1 and TRBJ1-5; D perhaps matches TRBD1 (6 bases). From germline, CDR1 is SQVTM and CDR2 ANQGSEA. Trimming took 6 bases from V and 8 from J, leaving 17 bases between them. The CDR3 sequence is 13 residues long. CDR3 in DNA: TGCAGCGTCGCCCGGGGGGCCTCGGAGCCCCAGCATTTT. This gives the protein CSVARGASEPQHF.

This clone has more than one count but fewer than ten. The rearrangement uses TRBV6-1 and TRBJ1-2, with 7 bases that match TRBD1. The CDR3 totals 15 residues. Germline V gene sequence: CDR1 MNHNS, CDR2 SASEGT. The ends lost 4 bases at V and 1 base at J; junction bases unmatched: 6. In DNA, the CDR3 is TGTGCCAGCAGTGCCGAGACAGGGAGTAACTATGGCTACACCTTC. Its translation is CASSAETGSNYGYTF.

The genes are TRBV30 and TRBJ2-5; TRBD1 aligns across 10 bases. V shed 3 bases and J 3 bases; nucleotides not matched to a gene: 1. Looked up from germline, CDR1 is GTSNPN and CDR2 is SVGIG (reference sequence). The CDR3 is 13 residues long. Written as DNA, the CDR3 is TGTGCCTGGAGCGGGACAGGGGAAGAGACCCAGTACTTC. As protein: CAWSGTGEETQYF.

This clone was seen a single time. The chain carries TRBV11-2 and TRBJ1-2; D not resolved. Trimming removed 1 base at V and 4 bases at J, with 7 bases between. Germline V gene lookup returns CDR1 SGHAT and CDR2 FQNNGV. The CDR3 runs 13 residues. The CDR3: CASSLGVSYGYTF. In DNA, the CDR3 is TGTGCCAGCAGCTTAGGGGTTAGCTATGGCTACACCTTC.

The V and J genes are TRBV11-2 and TRBJ1-2; no firm D call. The V end lost 4 bases, the J end lost 4 bases, and 7 bases lay between the germline ends. The CDR3 spans 12 residues. The V gene's germline CDR1 is SGHAT and CDR2 FQNNGV. The chain's CDR3 is CASSSEGYGYTF. The CDR3 DNA reads TGTGCCAGCAGCTCCGAGGGCTATGGCTACACCTTC. Full variable domain (rest looked up from reference TRBV11-2 and TRBJ1-2): EAGVAQSPRYKIIEKRQSVAFWCNPISGHATLYWYQQILGQGPKLLIQFQNNGVVDDSQLPKDRFSAERLKGVDSTLKIQPAKLEDSAVYLCASSSEGYGYTFGSGTRLTVV.

This clone was seen once. This chain connects TRBV6-1 to TRBJ1-2, with D perhaps TRBD1 (5 bases). V lost 6 bases, J lost 8 bases, and 19 bases lay in between. The germline V gene has CDR1 MNHNS and CDR2 SASEGT. The CDR3 has 14 amino acids. CDR3 region: CASRPTGTAGGYTF. CDR3 DNA sequence: TGTGCCAGCAGGCCGACCGGGACTGCTGGGGGCTACACCTTC.

The gene calls are TRBV29-1 and TRBJ2-7; the match to TRBD1 covers 8 bases. From germline, CDR1 is SQVTM and CDR2 ANQGSEA. The CDR3 has 12 amino acids. V dropped 5 bases and J dropped 3; count of bases not matched to a gene: 3. This chain's CDR3 is CSVIGQGYEQYF. CDR3 in DNA: TGCAGCGTTATCGGACAGGGCTACGAGCAGTACTTC.

J is TRBJ2-3 and V is TRBV7-2; 14 nucleotides agree with TRBD2. This CDR3 is 16 amino acids long. V lost 4 bases, J lost 2 bases, and 2 bases stayed unmatched. CDR1 SGHTA and CDR2 FQGNSA come from the germline V gene. CDR3 bases: TGTGCCAGCAGCTGGACTAGCGGGGGGTACACAGATACGCAGTATTTT. This translates into CASSWTSGGYTDTQYF.

This chain connects TRBV29-1 to TRBJ1-1, with D unclear. This CDR3 comprises 13 residues. CDR1 and CDR2 (germline): SQVTM, ANQGSEA. With 4 bases removed from V and 3 bases from J, the gap between germline ends came to 12 bases. The CDR3 sequence: CSVAVTSDTEAFF. The CDR3 DNA reads as TGCAGCGTTGCGGTAACGAGTGACACTGAAGCTTTCTTT.

The chain couples TRBV10-3 to TRBJ1-1, with 11 bases fitting TRBD1. Trimming cost V 10 bases and J 4 bases; bases outside gene matches: 11. CDR1 ENHRY and CDR2 SYGVKD come from the germline V gene. The CDR3 totals 15 residues. CDR3 nucleotides: TGTGCCACCAAGGTGGAGGGGACAGGGGGCACTGAAGCTTTCTTT. Its protein product is CATKVEGTGGTEAFF.

There are a few counts of this clone. The same CDR3 also results from other DNA sequences found in this sample. CDR3 protein: CSASGQRNTEAFF. In DNA form, the CDR3 reads TGCAGCGCCTCGGGACAGCGGAACACTGAAGCTTTCTTT. The V call is TRBV29-1, the J call TRBJ1-1, with 7 bases fitting TRBD1. J gave up 1 base and V 7 bases, and 6 bases lay outside the gene matches. Germline CDR1 is SQVTM and CDR2 is ANQGSEA. This CDR3 has 13 amino acids.

This chain uses TRBV19 with TRBJ1-1, with D perhaps matching TRBD1 (5 bases). There are 16 residues in the CDR3. The germline V gene has CDR1 LNHDA and CDR2 SQIVND (reference sequence). V was pared by 7 bases and J by 4 bases, with 22 bases between. Here the CDR3 DNA reads TGTGCCAGTATGCCCGTGTTAGGTCAGGGTGGCACTGAAGCTTTCTTT. Amino acids: CASMPVLGQGGTEAFF. Full variable domain (rest looked up from reference TRBV19 and TRBJ1-1): DGGITQSPKYLFRKEGQNVTLSCEQNLNHDAMYWYRQDPGQGLRLIYYSQIVNDFQKGDIAEGYSVSREKKESFPLTVTSAQKNPTAFYLCASMPVLGQGGTEAFFGQGTRLTVV.

The V call is TRBV30, the J call TRBJ1-1; D gene uncertain. The CDR3 contains 12 residues. Per the germline V gene, CDR1 is GTSNPN and CDR2 is SVGIG (reference sequence). V was trimmed by 3 bases and J by 3 bases, leaving 8 bases between them. CDR3 nucleotides: TGTGCCTGGAGGCAGGAGCACACTGAAGCTTTCTTT. This gives the protein CAWRQEHTEAFF.

This clone came up once. This chain uses TRBV7-2 with TRBJ2-7, with a tentative D call TRBD2 (6 bases). V was shortened by 1 base and J by 4 bases, with 17 bases between the two germline ends. This CDR3 spans 16 amino acids. Per the germline V gene, CDR1 is SGHTA and CDR2 is FQGNSA. The CDR3 loop is CASSLVGSGGRYEQYF. In DNA form, the CDR3 reads TGTGCCAGCAGCTTAGTGGGTAGCGGTGGGAGGTACGAGCAGTACTTC.

The rearrangement joins TRBV5-1 to TRBJ2-5, with 11 positions matching TRBD2. Trimming cost V 4 bases and J 5 bases; bases outside gene matches: 10. CDR3 length: 16 amino acids. Per germline, CDR1 SGHRS and CDR2 YFSETQ. The CDR3 DNA reads TGCGCCAGCAGCCCCCCCGGTCGGACTAGCGGGGAGACCCAGTACTTC. It codes for CASSPPGRTSGETQYF.

The J gene is TRBJ1-2, the V gene TRBV5-1; TRBD1 agrees at 7 bases. This CDR3 has 14 residues. CDR1 is SGHRS, CDR2 YFSETQ, per germline. V was pared by 4 bases and J by 0 bases, with 3 bases of the junction left unmatched. The CDR3 DNA follows: TGCGCCAGCAGCCCAGGGGGGTCTAACTATGGCTACACCTTC. It translates to CASSPGGSNYGYTF.

The chain is built from TRBV7-9 and TRBJ1-1; the D is unclear. Germline V CDR1 and CDR2: SEHNR, FQNEAQ (reference sequence). The V end was cut by 0 bases, the J end by 0 bases, with 5 bases between. CDR3 length: 14 amino acids. The CDR3 spells CASSLATVNTEAFF. CDR3 in DNA: TGTGCCAGCAGCTTAGCCACAGTGAACACTGAAGCTTTCTTT.